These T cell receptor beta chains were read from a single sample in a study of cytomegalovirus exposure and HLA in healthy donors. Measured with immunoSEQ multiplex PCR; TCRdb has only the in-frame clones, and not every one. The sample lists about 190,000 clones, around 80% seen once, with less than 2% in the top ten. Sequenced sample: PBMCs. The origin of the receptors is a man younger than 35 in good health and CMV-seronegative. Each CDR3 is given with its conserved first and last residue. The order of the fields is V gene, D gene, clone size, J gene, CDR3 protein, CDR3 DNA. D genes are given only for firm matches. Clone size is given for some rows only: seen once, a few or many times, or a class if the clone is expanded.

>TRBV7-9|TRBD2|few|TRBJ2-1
CASSWGLAGYNEQFF
TGTGCCAGCAGCTGGGGACTAGCGGGGTACAATGAGCAGTTCTTC
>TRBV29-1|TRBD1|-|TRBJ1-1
CSVVGQLEAFF
TGCAGCGTTGTGGGACAGCTTGAAGCTTTCTTT
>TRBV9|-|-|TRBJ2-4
CASSDQQRDIQYF
TGTGCCAGCAGCGACCAACAACGGGACATTCAGTACTTC
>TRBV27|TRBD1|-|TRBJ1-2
CASSLSWGRGYYGYTF
TGTGCCAGCAGTTTATCGTGGGGCAGGGGGTATTATGGCTACACCTTC
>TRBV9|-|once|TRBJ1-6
CASSVDSHSPLHF
TGTGCCAGCAGCGTAGACAGCCATTCACCCCTCCACTTT
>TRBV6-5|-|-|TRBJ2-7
CASSSPGSEQYF
TGTGCCAGCAGTAGTCCGGGGAGCGAGCAGTACTTC
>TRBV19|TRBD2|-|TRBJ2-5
CASSIDTTSGSQETQYF
TGTGCCAGTAGTATAGATACAACTAGCGGGTCCCAAGAGACCCAGTACTTC
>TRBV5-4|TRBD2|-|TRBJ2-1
CASSLKREAYNEQFF
TGTGCCAGCAGCCTCAAGCGGGAGGCTTACAATGAGCAGTTCTTC
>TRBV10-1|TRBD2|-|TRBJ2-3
CASSGPSGGPTDTQYF
TGCGCCAGCAGTGGTCCTAGCGGGGGGCCCACAGATACGCAGTATTTT
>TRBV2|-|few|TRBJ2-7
CASSGWQRLEDEQYF
TGTGCCAGCAGTGGGTGGCAGAGACTTGAGGACGAGCAGTACTTC
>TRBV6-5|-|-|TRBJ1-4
CASSYTGATNEKLFF
TGTGCCAGCAGTTATACCGGTGCAACTAATGAAAAACTGTTTTTT
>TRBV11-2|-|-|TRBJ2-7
CASSLVGDIFYEQYF
TGTGCCAGCAGCTTAGTAGGGGACATCTTCTACGAGCAGTACTTC
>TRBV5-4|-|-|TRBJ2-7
CASSLPRGEQYF
TGTGCCAGCAGCTTGCCTCGGGGGGAGCAGTACTTC
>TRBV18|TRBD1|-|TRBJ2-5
CASSTIQTGRETQYF
TGTGCCAGCTCAACCATCCAGACAGGGCGGGAGACCCAGTACTTC
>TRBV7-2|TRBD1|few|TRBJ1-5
CASSRDRVNQPQHF
TGTGCCAGCAGCCGAGACAGGGTAAATCAGCCCCAGCATTTT
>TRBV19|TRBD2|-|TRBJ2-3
CASSNRLAGGLTDTQYF
TGTGCCAGTAGTAACCGACTAGCGGGGGGCCTCACAGATACGCAGTATTTT
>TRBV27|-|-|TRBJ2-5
CASSEYDSRETQYF
TGTGCCAGCAGCGAATATGACAGTCGAGAGACCCAGTACTTC
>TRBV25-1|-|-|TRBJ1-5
CASSAGSNQPQHF
TGTGCCAGCAGTGCGGGGAGCAATCAGCCCCAGCATTTT
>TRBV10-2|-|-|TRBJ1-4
CASSESGTNLFF
TGCGCCAGCAGTGAGTCTGGCACCAACCTGTTTTTT
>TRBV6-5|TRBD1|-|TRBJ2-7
CASSYRDRGPYEQYF
TGTGCCAGCAGTTACCGGGACAGGGGGCCCTACGAGCAGTACTTC
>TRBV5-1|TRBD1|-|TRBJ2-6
CATTDRAGANVLTF
TGCGCCACCACCGACAGGGCTGGGGCCAACGTCCTGACTTTC
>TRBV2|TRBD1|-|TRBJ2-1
CASSPIPGTGYNEQFF
TGTGCCAGCAGCCCAATCCCAGGGACAGGTTACAATGAGCAGTTCTTC
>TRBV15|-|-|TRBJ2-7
CATSRSLPAGSYEQYF
TGTGCCACCAGCAGAAGCCTCCCGGCAGGCTCCTACGAGCAGTACTTC
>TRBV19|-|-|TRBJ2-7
CASSHRERRNEQYF
TGTGCCAGTAGCCACAGAGAGAGACGTAACGAGCAGTACTTC
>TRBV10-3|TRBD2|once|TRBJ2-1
CAIESAGGGSYNEQFF
TGTGCCATAGAGTCCGCGGGGGGGGGCTCCTACAATGAGCAGTTCTTC
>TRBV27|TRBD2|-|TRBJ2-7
CASSLSTPRSGGPIYEQYF
TGTGCCAGCAGTTTATCGACCCCGAGATCGGGAGGGCCTATTTACGAGCAGTACTTC
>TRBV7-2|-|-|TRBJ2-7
CASSLAGNYEQYF
TGTGCCAGCAGCTTAGCGGGCAACTACGAGCAGTACTTC
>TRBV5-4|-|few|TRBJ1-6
CASRQDYNSPLHF
TGTGCCAGCAGACAGGACTATAATTCACCCCTCCACTTT
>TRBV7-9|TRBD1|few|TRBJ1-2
CASSRRDRGDYGYTF
TGTGCCAGCAGCCGCCGGGACAGGGGAGACTATGGCTACACCTTC